This T cell receptor beta chain was recovered during a study of T cells in Graves' hyperthyroidism and ophthalmopathy. Notes on the study in general: The blood repertoire included most of the expanded thyroid clonotypes above 0.001.

With regard to this clonotype: Its antigen remains unidentified.

The diagnostic basis comprised clinical symptoms, serum thyroxine and TRAb, thyroid ultrasound and orbital computed tomography. The trim removed 10 bases at V and 4 bases at J, leaving 10 bases unmatched. The CDR3 extends over 13 amino acids. TCR beta CDR3 regions were amplified from RNA. Primed by the HTBI set, a first-round RT-PCR was run on the TCR CDR3. TCRdb re-analysed the multiplex PCR reads in MiXCR, keeping a single row per CDR3 protein. Counted here are about 350,000 distinct CDR3 sequences, about a sixth occurring once; the ten biggest clones make up 15% to 17%. Sequenced: blood. This sequence joins TRBV12-3 or TRBV12-4 and TRBJ2-7; 7 nucleotides agree with TRBD1. The source is a middle-aged woman with Graves' ophthalmopathy. The CDR3 here is CATTPGTAYEQYF. The DNA of the CDR3 is TGTGCCACCACCCCCGGGACAGCTTACGAGCAGTACTTC.